Below, 21 T cell receptor beta chains from the same sample are listed, as sequenced in a study of blood T cells in healthy people across ages. Combining a sample-barcoded 5' primer with a J-beta primer mix, a second PCR ran for roughly 6 to 12 cycles. TCRdb reprocessed the 5' RACE reads with MiXCR, giving one entry per CDR3 protein. The top ten clones hold about 4.1% of a sample with some 1.5 million distinct CDR3 sequences, roughly two fifths of them seen once. Sequencing used blood. These receptors all come from a woman in her late teens or twenties in good health.

This clonotype was seen only a few times. The chain joins TRBV15 to TRBJ1-6; possible D gene TRBD1, 5 bases. CDR1 is LNHNV, CDR2 YYDKDF, per germline (reference sequence). The CDR3 runs 14 residues. V was trimmed by 6 bases and J by 4 bases, leaving 10 bases between them. The CDR3 sequence is CATSGRVYNSPLHF. Here the CDR3 DNA reads TGTGCCACCAGTGGCAGGGTTTATAATTCACCCCTCCACTTT.

This clonotype was observed a handful of times. This chain links TRBV29-1 with TRBJ2-1, with TRBD2 as a possible D gene (7 bases). V lost 8 bases to trimming and J lost 9 bases, with 26 bases between them. CDR3 length: 15 amino acids. The germline CDR1 and CDR2 sequences are SQVTM and ANQGSEA. In DNA form, the CDR3 reads TGCAGCACAAACGGGGGGACAACGGGATCAGGTGAGCAGTTCTTC. Translating gives CSTNGGTTGSGEQFF.

The J gene is TRBJ1-1, the V gene TRBV7-9, with no clear D. CDR3 length: 13 amino acids. Between the trimmed V and J ends, which lost 2 bases and 4 bases, there was a span of 8 bases. CDR1 and CDR2 (germline): SEHNR, FQNEAQ (reference sequence). This CDR3 is CASSLYEGTEAFF. The CDR3 DNA reads as TGTGCCAGCAGCTTATATGAGGGCACTGAAGCTTTCTTT.

The chain combines TRBV6-6 with TRBJ1-3, with D unresolved. Germline assignment: CDR1 MNHNY and CDR2 SVGAGI (reference sequence). The CDR3 contains 14 residues. Trimming removed 2 bases from V and 2 bases from J, with 7 bases in between. The CDR3 DNA sequence: TGTGCCAGCAGTTACGCGGAAGCTGGAAACACCATATATTTT. Its protein is CASSYAEAGNTIYF.

V usage is TRBV7-4 and J usage is TRBJ1-2; D remains unclear. The CDR3 covers 16 residues. V lost 1 base, J lost 0 bases, and 12 bases lay in between. From germline, CDR1 is SGHVT and CDR2 SQSDAQ. The CDR3 DNA reads TGTGCCAGCAGCTTAGTAGGCCCGCAGACTAACTATGGCTACACCTTC. It yields the protein CASSLVGPQTNYGYTF.

The J gene is TRBJ2-7, the V gene TRBV7-6; 8 positions agree with TRBD1. In germline, CDR1 is SGHVS, CDR2 FNYEAQ. CDR3 length equals 17 residues. V shed 1 base, J shed 2 bases, and the junction held 10 bases outside the gene matches. CDR3: CASSLGLHGRGPYEQYF. CDR3 in DNA: TGTGCCAGCAGCTTAGGCCTCCACGGCAGGGGGCCCTACGAGCAGTACTTC.

The chain combines TRBV2 with TRBJ2-5; TRBD2 might be the D (5 bases). Germline CDR1 is SNHLY and CDR2 is FYNNEI. Trimming cost V 11 bases and J 2 bases, with 15 bases left between them. This CDR3 comprises 13 residues. The CDR3 protein is CAGGERGQETQYF. CDR3 DNA: TGTGCCGGAGGAGAACGGGGTCAAGAGACCCAGTACTTC.

Only a few counts were recorded for this clonotype. Written as DNA, the CDR3 is TGTGCCAGCAGTCCGGCTGACAAGTCCCCAGATACGCAGTATTTT. Translating it yields CASSPADKSPDTQYF. The chain is built from TRBV27 and TRBJ2-3; no reliable D call. CDR1 and CDR2 from the germline V gene are MNHEY and SMNVEV (reference sequence). The CDR3 sequence is 15 residues long. The V gene lost 5 bases and the J gene lost 4 bases, with 16 bases spanning the gap.

Note on this clonotype: At one end the junction does not follow the germline gene, possibly because of a read error. V usage is TRBV7-7 and J usage is TRBJ2-5; no clear D. This CDR3 has 15 residues. CDR1 and CDR2 (germline): SSHAT, FNYEAQ (reference sequence). The CDR3 DNA is TGTGCTAGCAGCTTAGGAAGTGCCAGCCAAGAGACCCAGTACTTC. It specifies CASSLGSASQETQYF.

CDR3 DNA sequence: TGTGCCTTCACTGCCGCGATAGCAGGGGCCAATGAGCAGTTCTTC. Protein: CAFTAAIAGANEQFF. V gene TRBV10-3 combines with J gene TRBJ2-1, with D perhaps matching TRBD1 (6 bases). V was trimmed by 11 bases and J by 6 bases, leaving 23 bases between them. CDR1 is ENHRY, CDR2 SYGVKD, per germline. The CDR3 totals 15 residues.

The J gene is TRBJ2-1, the V gene TRBV29-1, with D perhaps TRBD1 (6 bases). The closer fit of TRBJ2-7 to the DNA end suggests the J call may be wrong. This CDR3 spans 13 amino acids. Germline V CDR1 and CDR2: SQVTM, ANQGSEA. CDR3 coding DNA: TGCAGCGTTGAAGGGCAAACAGGGCTCGAGCAGTACTTC. Its translation is CSVEGQTGLEQYF.

Note on this clonotype: This may be a read error: a much more frequent sequence differs by one nucleotide. The chain joins TRBV7-2 to TRBJ2-7; D not resolved. The CDR3 spans 14 residues. The ends were cut back, 5 bases at V and 3 bases at J, with 14 bases in the middle. Germline CDR1 is SGHTA and CDR2 is FQGNSA. CDR3 region: CASSNPETFYEQYF. The CDR3 coding sequence is TGTGCCAGCAGCAACCCGGAGACTTTCTACGAGCAGTACTTC.

This sequence joins TRBV6-1 and TRBJ1-1; D unresolved. V was cut by 6 bases and J by 0 bases, with 14 bases left in between. The CDR3 is made up of 15 amino acids. Per the germline V gene, CDR1 is MNHNS and CDR2 is SASEGT. The CDR3 sequence is CASSANSVVNTEAFF. CDR3 DNA: TGTGCCAGCAGCGCCAATTCCGTCGTGAACACTGAAGCTTTCTTT.

This clonotype was recorded at least ten times. The rearrangement joins TRBV27 to TRBJ2-7; TRBD2 matches 8 bases. The trim removed 5 bases at V and 2 bases at J, leaving 5 bases unmatched. The germline CDR1 and CDR2 sequences are MNHEY and SMNVEV (reference sequence). The CDR3 is 14 amino acids. The CDR3 coding sequence is TGTGCCAGCAGTCTTAGCGGGACCGCCTACGAGCAGTACTTC. This encodes CASSLSGTAYEQYF.

This clonotype came up a few times. V gene TRBV29-1 combines with J gene TRBJ2-3, with 10 bases matching TRBD2. This CDR3 is 15 amino acids long. V was pared by 7 bases and J by 0 bases, with 7 bases of the junction left unmatched. Germline assignment: CDR1 SQVTM and CDR2 ANQGSEA. The CDR3 sequence is CSGLPGLASTDTQYF. The DNA of the CDR3 is TGCAGCGGACTCCCGGGACTAGCGAGCACAGATACGCAGTATTTT.

The rearrangement joins TRBV13 to TRBJ2-3; D is unclear. The CDR3 spans 22 residues. The V end lost 3 bases, the J end lost 2 bases, and 33 bases lay between the germline ends. CDR1 is PRHDT and CDR2 is FYEKMQ in the germline V gene (reference sequence). The CDR3 is CASSLIFVGIEDAGSSTDTQYF. The CDR3 region has the DNA TGTGCCAGCAGCTTGATATTCGTAGGTATCGAGGACGCAGGTTCTTCCACAGATACGCAGTATTTT.

This clonotype has more than one count but fewer than ten. The chain carries TRBV7-2 and TRBJ1-5, with D perhaps matching TRBD1 (5 bases). The CDR3 extends over 16 amino acids. CDR1 is SGHTA, CDR2 FQGNSA, per germline. V dropped 2 bases and J dropped 0 bases, with 11 bases sitting between them. The CDR3 coding sequence is TGTGCCAGCAGCTTATTCCCAGGGACTAGCAATCAGCCCCAGCATTTT. Protein sequence: CASSLFPGTSNQPQHF.

This clonotype was recorded a few times. DNA of the CDR3: TGTGCCAGCAGTGAAGCGCGGGGGACAGGGAAGAACTATGGCTACACCTTC. Amino acid sequence: CASSEARGTGKNYGYTF. This rearrangement joins TRBV6-1 to TRBJ1-2; 9 nucleotides match TRBD1. Germline CDR1 MNHNS, CDR2 SASEGT. The ends lost 0 bases at V and 2 bases at J; junction bases unmatched: 7. This CDR3 is built from 17 residues.

The chain recombines TRBV4-3 with TRBJ1-1; no definite D call. The CDR3 runs 15 residues. Trimming took off 0 bases at V and 2 bases at J, with 10 bases between the two ends. CDR1 is LGHNA and CDR2 is YSLEER in the germline V gene. CDR3 nucleotides: TGCGCCAGCAGCCAAGATCGGTGGGGAAACACTGAAGCTTTCTTT. Translation gives CASSQDRWGNTEAFF.

The V and J genes are TRBV14 and TRBJ2-5, with D perhaps being TRBD1 or TRBD2 (5 bases each). This CDR3 region has 14 residues. CDR1 is SGHDN and CDR2 is FVKESK in the germline V gene. The ends were cut back, 3 bases at V and 7 bases at J, with 15 bases in the middle. CDR3 amino acids: CASSQRGSEGTQYF. DNA of the CDR3: TGTGCCAGCAGCCAGAGGGGCAGCGAAGGGACCCAGTACTTC. Supplemented by reference TRBV14 and TRBJ2-5, the full variable domain reads EAGVTQFPSHSVIEKGQTVTLRCDPISGHDNLYWYRRVMGKEIKFLLHFVKESKQDESGMPNNRFLAERTGGTYSTLKVQPAELEDSGVYFCASSQRGSEGTQYFGPGTRLLVL.

This clonotype was seen many times. The chain recombines TRBV7-3 with TRBJ2-1; 7 bases agree with TRBD2. Germline lookup yields CDR1 SGHTA and CDR2 FQGTGA. The CDR3 is 13 residues long. V shed 5 bases and J 8 bases; nucleotides not matched to a gene: 6. Written as DNA, the CDR3 is TGTGCCAGCAGCCCGACTAGCCATGATGAGCAGTTCTTC. Translating gives CASSPTSHDEQFF. Supplemented by reference TRBV7-3 and TRBJ2-1, the full variable domain reads GAGVSQTPSNKVTEKGKYVELRCDPISGHTALYWYRQSLGQGPEFLIYFQGTGAADDSGLPNDRFFAVRPEGSVSTLKIQRTERGDSAVYLCASSPTSHDEQFFGPGTRLTVL.